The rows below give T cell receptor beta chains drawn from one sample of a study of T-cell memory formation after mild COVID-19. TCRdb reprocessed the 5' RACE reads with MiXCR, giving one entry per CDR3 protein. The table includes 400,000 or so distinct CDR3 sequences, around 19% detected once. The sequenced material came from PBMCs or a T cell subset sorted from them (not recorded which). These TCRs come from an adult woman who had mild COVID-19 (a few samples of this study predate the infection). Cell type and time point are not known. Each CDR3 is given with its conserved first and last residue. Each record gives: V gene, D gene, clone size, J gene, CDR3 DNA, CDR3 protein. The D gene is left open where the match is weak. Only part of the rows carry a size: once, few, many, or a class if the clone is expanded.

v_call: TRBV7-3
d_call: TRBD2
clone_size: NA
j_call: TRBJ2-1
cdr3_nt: TGTGCCAGCAGCCCAATGGGACTAGCGGGGGCCACCAGCTCCTACAATGAGCAGTTCTTC
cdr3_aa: CASSPMGLAGATSSYNEQFF

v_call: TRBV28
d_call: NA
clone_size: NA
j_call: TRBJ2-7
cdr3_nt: TGTGCCAGCAGCCTGAGCTCGAGGGCCTACGAGCAGTACTTC
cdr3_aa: CASSLSSRAYEQYF

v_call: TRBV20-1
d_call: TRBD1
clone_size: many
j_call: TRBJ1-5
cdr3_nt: TGCAGTGCTAGAGATAACAGGGGATTCAATCAGCCCCAGCATTTT
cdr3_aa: CSARDNRGFNQPQHF

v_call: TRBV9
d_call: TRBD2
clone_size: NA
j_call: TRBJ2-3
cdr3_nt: TGTGCCAGCAGCGTAGGGACTAGCGTCACAGATACGCAGTATTTT
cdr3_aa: CASSVGTSVTDTQYF

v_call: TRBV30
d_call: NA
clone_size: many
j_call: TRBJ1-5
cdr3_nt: TGTGCCTGGAGTGTACAGGGCAATCAGCCCCAGCATTTT
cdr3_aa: CAWSVQGNQPQHF

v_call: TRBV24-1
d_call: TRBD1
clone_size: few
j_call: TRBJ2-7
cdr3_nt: TGTGCCACCAGTGATAAGACAGGGGGCGAGTTCCTTCTGCACGAGCAGTACTTC
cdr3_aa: CATSDKTGGEFLLHEQYF

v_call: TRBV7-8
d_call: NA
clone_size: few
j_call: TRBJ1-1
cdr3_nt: TGTGCCAGCAGCTTAGCCCCAGGGGAAGACACTGAAGCTTTCTTT
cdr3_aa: CASSLAPGEDTEAFF

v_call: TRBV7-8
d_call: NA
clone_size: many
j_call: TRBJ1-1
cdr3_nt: TGTGCCAGCAGCGACCATGCTCGGTCTACATCCGGTCGGACTGAAGCTTTCTTT
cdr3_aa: CASSDHARSTSGRTEAFF

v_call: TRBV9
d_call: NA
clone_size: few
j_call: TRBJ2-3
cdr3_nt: TGTGCCAGCAGCGCCCACACCCCCGGGGCGACAGATACGCAGTATTTT
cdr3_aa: CASSAHTPGATDTQYF

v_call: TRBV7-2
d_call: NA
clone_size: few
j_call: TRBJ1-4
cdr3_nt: TGTGCCAGCAGCTGGAAGGGGGGGGCCCTAGAAAAACTGTTTTTT
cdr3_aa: CASSWKGGALEKLFF

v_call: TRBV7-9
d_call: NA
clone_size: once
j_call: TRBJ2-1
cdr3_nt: TGTGCCAGCAGCCGTAACATGGGATATGAGCAGTTCTTC
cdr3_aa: CASSRNMGYEQFF

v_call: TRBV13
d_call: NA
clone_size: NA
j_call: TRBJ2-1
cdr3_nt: TGTGCCAGCAGCTTAAGGCGGCTAGTGGATGAGCAGTTCTTC
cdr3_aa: CASSLRRLVDEQFF

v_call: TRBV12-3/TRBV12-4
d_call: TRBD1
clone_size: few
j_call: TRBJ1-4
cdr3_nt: TGTGCCAGCAGTATACTACCGGGACAGGGTCCGGAAAAACTGTTTTTT
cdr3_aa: CASSILPGQGPEKLFF

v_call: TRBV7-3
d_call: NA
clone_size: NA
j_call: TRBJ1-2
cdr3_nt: TGTGCCAGCAGCCCGGGCACTACCCTTCAGGGCTACACCTTC
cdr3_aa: CASSPGTTLQGYTF

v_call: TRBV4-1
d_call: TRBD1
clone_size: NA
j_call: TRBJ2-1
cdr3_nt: TGCGCCAGCAGCCACCTTGGCCGGGACAGGGTGTATGATGAGCAGTTCTTC
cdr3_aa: CASSHLGRDRVYDEQFF

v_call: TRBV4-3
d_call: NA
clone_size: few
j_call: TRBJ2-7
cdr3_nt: TGCGCCAGCAGCCACCTTAGCGGCTCCTACGAGCAGTACTTC
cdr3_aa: CASSHLSGSYEQYF

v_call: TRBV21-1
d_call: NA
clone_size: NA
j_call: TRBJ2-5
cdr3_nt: TGTGCCAGCACGTGGGAGCAAGAGACCCAGTACTTC
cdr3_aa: CASTWEQETQYF

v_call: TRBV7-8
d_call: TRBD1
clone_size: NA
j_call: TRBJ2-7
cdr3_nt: TGTGCCAGCAGCTTAGCCGAGGGACAGGATGGCGGCGAGCAGTACTTC
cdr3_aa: CASSLAEGQDGGEQYF

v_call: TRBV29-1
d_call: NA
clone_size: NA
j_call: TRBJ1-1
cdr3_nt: TGCAGCGCTGGGACCTCCCCCACTGAAGCTTTCTTT
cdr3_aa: CSAGTSPTEAFF

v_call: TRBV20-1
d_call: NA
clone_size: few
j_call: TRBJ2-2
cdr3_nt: TGCAGTGCTAGACGGAGGAACCCCGGGGAGCTGTTTTTT
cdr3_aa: CSARRRNPGELFF

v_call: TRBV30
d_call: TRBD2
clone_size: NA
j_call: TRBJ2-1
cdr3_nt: TGTGCCTGGAGTGAGGGGACTAGCGGTTACAATGAGCAGTTCTTC
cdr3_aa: CAWSEGTSGYNEQFF

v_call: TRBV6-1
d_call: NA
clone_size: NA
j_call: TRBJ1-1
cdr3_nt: TGTGCCAGCAACCGAGCGGGGCCGTGGAACACTGAAGCTTTCTTT
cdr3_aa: CASNRAGPWNTEAFF

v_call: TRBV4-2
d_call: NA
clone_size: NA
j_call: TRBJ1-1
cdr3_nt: TGTGCCAGCAGCCAAGGGGGGGGGCTGAACACTGAAGCTTTCTTT
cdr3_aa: CASSQGGGLNTEAFF

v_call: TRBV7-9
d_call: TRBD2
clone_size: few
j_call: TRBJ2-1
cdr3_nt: TGTGCCAGCAGCTTATGGGATTTCGGGGGAGCGGGAAATGAGCAGTTCTTC
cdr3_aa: CASSLWDFGGAGNEQFF

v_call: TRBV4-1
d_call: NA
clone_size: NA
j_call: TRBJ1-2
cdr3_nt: TGCGCCAGCAGCCAACTGTCTAACTATGGCTACACCTTC
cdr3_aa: CASSQLSNYGYTF

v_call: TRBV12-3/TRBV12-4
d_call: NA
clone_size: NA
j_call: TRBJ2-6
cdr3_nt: TGTGCCAGCAGTTTTGCGGGTACTGTTGGGGCCAACGTCCTGACTTTC
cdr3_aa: CASSFAGTVGANVLTF

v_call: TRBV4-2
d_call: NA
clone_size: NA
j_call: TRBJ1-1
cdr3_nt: TGTGCCAGCAGCCAGGGAGGAACCCTTGAAGCTTTCTTT
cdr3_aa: CASSQGGTLEAFF

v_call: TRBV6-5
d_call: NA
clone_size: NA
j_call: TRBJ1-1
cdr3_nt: TGTGCCAGCAGTTACTCGAGTAGACAGCTGAGCACTGAAGCTTTCTTT
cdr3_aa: CASSYSSRQLSTEAFF

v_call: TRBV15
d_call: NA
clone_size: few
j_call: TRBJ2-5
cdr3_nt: TGTGCCACCAGCTCATCCCGGGGTCCTTTGCAGACCCAGTACTTC
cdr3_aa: CATSSSRGPLQTQYF

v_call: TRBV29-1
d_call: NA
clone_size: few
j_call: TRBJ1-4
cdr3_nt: TGCAGCGTTGCCCCAGGCGGTGAAAAACTGTTTTTT
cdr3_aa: CSVAPGGEKLFF

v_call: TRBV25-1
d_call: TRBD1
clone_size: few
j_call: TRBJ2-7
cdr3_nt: TGTGCCAGCAGCGAGACAGGGCTAGGCTCCTACGAGCAGTACTTC
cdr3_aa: CASSETGLGSYEQYF